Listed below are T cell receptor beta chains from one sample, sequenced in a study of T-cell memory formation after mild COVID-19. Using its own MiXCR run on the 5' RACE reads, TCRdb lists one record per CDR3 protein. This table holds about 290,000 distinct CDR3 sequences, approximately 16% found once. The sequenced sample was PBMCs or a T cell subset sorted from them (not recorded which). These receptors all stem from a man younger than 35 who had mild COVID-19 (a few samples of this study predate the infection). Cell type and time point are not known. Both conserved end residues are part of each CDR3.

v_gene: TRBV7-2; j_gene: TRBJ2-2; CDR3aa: CASSLAGQDYGELFF
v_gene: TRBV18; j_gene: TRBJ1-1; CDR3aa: CASSPRQETTEAFF
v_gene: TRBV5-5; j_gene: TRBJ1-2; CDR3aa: CASSSGQGAIGYTF
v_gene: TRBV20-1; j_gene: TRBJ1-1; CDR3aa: CSARTAPVTEAFF
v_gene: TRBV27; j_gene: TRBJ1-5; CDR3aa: CASRSTGFASDSNQPQHF
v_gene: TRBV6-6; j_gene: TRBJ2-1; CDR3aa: CASRRQGESYNEQFF
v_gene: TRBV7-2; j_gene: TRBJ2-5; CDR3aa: CASSLASGGAQETQYF
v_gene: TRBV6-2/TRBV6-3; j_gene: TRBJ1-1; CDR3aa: CASRQGGNTEAFF
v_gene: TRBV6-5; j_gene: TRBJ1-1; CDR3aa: CASSYSTASTEAFF
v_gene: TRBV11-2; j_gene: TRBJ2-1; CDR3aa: CASSSPGIYNEQFF
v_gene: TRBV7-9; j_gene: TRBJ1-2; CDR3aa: CASSPGGGQGTYGYTF
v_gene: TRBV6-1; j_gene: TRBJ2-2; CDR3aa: CASKKGATGELFF
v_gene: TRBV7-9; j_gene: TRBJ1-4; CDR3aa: CASSPTQGGFEKLFF
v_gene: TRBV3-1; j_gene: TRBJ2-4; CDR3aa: CASSQELTSGSWENIQYF
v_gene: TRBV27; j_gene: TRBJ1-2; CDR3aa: CASSLSGGFGYTF
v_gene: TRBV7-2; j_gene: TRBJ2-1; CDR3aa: CASSSTADLYNEQFF
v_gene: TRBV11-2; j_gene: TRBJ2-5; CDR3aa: CASSAVQGAQYF
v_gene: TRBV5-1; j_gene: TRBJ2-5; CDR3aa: CASSLLIQETQYF
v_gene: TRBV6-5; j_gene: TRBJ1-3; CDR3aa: CASSVDSRIGNTIYF
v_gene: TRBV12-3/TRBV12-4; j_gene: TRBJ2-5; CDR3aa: CASSSPLGGEETQYF
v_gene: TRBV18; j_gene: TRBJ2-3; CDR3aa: CASSSYIDTQYF
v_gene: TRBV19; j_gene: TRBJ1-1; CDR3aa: CATSPYVGDTEAFF
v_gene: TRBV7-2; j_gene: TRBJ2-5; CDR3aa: CASSPRTSGFETQYF
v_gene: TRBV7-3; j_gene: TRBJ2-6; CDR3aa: CASSLSAGTGANVLTF
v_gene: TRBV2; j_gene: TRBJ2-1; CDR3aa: CASRGGTSGGSYNEQFF
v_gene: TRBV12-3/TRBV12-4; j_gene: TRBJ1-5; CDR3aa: CASTPTEGGSWQPQHF
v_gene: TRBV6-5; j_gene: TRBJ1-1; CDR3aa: CASSNPGTAGTEAFF
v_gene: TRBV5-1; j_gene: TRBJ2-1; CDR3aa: CASSPGLAGGAFISYNEQFF
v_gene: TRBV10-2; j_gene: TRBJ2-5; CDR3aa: CASTEGLAGDFYQETQYF
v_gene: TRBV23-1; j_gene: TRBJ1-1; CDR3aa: CASSQADSGRTEAFF
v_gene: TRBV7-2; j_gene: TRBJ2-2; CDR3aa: CASSLSGWQGNTGELFF
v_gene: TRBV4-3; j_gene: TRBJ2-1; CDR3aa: CASSQTTGYYNEQFF
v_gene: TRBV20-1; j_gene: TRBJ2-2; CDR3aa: CSGRHLTGELFF
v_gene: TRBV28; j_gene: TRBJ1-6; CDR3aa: CASSSTALGYNSPLHF
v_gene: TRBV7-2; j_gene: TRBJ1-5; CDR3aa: CASSRDGPNQPQHF
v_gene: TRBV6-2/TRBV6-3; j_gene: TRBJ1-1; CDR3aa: CASIPTWGIMNTEAFF
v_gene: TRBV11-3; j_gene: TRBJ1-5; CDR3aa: CASSLLGRNQPQHF
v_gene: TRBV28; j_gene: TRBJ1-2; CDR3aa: CASSGLGQGHGYTF
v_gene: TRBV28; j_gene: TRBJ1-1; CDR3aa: CASSASPGQVNTEAFF
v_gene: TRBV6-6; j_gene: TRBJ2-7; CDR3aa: CASSYSMAAGGGLSYEQYF
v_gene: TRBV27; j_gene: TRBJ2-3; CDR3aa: CASSGGSSTDTQYF
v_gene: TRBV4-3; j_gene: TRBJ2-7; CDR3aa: CASSQGTGYEQYF
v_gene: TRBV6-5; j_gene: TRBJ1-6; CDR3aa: CASRPPGRRNSPLHF
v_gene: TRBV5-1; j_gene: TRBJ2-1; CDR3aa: CASSLSLLIGYNEQFF
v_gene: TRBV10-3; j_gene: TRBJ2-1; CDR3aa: CAISEAGTGINEQFF
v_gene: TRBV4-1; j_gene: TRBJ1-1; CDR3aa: CASSQGAGQASEAFF
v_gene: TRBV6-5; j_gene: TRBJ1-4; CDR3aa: CASRTGREKLFF
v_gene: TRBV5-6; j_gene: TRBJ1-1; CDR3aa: CASSFLPGTGVGEAFF
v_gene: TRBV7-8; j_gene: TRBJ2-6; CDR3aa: CASSPGTNSGANVLTF
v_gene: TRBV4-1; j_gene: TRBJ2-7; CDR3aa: CASSQGFGGYEQYF